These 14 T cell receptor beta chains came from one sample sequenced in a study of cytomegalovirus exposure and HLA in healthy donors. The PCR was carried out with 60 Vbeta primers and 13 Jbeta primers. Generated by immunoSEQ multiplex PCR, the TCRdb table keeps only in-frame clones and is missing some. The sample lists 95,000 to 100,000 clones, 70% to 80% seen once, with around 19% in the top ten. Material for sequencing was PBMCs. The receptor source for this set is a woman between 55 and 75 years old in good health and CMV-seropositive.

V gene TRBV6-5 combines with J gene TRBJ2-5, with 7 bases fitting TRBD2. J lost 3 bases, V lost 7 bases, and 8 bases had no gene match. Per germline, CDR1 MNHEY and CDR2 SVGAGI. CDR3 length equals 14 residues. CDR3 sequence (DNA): TGTGCCAGCACCGCGGGTCTAGCGGAAGAGACCCAGTACTTC. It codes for CASTAGLAEETQYF.

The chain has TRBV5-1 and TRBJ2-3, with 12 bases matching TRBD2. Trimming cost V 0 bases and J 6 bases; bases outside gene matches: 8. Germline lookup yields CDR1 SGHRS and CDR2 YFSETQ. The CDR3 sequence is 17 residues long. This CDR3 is CASSLALAGGPADTQYF. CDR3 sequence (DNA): TGCGCCAGCAGCTTGGCCCTAGCGGGAGGGCCGGCGGATACGCAGTATTTT. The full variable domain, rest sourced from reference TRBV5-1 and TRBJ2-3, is KAGVTQTPRYLIKTRGQQVTLSCSPISGHRSVSWYQQTPGQGLQFLFEYFSETQRNKGNFPGRFSGRQFSNSRSEMNVSTLELGDSALYLCASSLALAGGPADTQYFGPGTRLTVL.

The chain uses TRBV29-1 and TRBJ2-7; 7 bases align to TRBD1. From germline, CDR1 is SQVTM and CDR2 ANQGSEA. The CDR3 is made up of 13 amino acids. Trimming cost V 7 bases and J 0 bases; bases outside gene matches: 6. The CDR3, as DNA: TGCAGCGGCCAGGGACAGTACTCCTACGAGCAGTACTTC. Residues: CSGQGQYSYEQYF.

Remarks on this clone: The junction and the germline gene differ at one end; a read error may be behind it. The CDR3 loop is CASSLLAVSPYNEQFF. DNA of the CDR3: TGTGCCAGCAGCTTACTAGCGGTCTCACCCTATAATGAGCAGTTCTTC. This rearrangement joins TRBV5-5 to TRBJ2-1; 8 bases match TRBD2. The CDR3 contains 16 residues. Germline V CDR1 and CDR2: SGHKS, YYEKEE (reference sequence).

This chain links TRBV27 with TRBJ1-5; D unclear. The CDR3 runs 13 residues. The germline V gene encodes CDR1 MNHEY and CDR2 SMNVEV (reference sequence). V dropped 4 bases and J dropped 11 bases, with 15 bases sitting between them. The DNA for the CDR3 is TGTGCCAGCAGTTACACCGGCGGATGGTCCCAGCATTTT. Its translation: CASSYTGGWSQHF.

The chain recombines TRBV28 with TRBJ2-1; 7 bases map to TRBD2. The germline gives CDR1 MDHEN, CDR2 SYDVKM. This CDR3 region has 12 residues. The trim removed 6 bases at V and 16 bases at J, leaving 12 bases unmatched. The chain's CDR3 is CASRGSGGPFFF. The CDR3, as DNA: TGTGCCAGCAGAGGGTCGGGAGGTCCGTTTTTCTTC.

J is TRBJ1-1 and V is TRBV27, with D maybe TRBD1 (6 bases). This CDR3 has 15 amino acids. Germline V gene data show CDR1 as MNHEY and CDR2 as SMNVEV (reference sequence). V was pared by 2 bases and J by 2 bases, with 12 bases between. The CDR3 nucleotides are TGTGCCAGCAGTTTACGGTTGACAGGTAACACTGAAGCTTTCTTT. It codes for CASSLRLTGNTEAFF.

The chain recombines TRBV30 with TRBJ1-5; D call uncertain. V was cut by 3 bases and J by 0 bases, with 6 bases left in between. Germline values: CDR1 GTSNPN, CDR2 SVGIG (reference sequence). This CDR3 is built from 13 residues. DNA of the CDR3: TGTGCCTGGAGCTTAATTAGCAATCAGCCCCAGCATTTT. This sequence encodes CAWSLISNQPQHF.

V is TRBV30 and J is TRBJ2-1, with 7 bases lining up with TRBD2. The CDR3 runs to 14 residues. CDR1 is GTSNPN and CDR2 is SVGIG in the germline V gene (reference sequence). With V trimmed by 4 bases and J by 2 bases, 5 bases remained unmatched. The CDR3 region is CAWNWGGAYNEQFF. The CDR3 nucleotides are TGTGCCTGGAACTGGGGGGGGGCCTACAATGAGCAGTTCTTC.

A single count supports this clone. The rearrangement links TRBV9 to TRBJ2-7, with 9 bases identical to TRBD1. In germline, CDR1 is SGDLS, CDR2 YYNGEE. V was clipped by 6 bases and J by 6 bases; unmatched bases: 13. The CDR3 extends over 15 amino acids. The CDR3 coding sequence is TGTGCCAGCACCCGTTCACCCGGGACAGGGTCCGAGCAGTACTTC. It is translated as CASTRSPGTGSEQYF.

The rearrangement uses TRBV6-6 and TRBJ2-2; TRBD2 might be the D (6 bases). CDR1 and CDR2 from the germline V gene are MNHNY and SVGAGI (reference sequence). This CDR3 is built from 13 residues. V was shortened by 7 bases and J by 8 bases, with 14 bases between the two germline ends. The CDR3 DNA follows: TGTGCCAGCACCGGGGGTGGATCGGGGGAGCTGTTTTTT. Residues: CASTGGGSGELFF.

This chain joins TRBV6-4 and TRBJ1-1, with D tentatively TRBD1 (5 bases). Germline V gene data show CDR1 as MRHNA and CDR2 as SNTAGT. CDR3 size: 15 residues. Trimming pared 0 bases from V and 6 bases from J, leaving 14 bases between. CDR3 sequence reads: CASSDSSQGRSEAFF. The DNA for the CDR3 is TGTGCCAGCAGTGACTCCTCGCAGGGCCGGTCTGAAGCTTTCTTT.

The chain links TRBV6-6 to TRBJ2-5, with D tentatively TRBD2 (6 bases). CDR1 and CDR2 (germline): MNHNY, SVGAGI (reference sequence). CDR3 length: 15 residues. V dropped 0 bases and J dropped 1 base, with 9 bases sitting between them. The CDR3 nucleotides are TGTGCCAGCAGTTACTCGGGGGGACTCCAAGAGACCCAGTACTTC. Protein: CASSYSGGLQETQYF.

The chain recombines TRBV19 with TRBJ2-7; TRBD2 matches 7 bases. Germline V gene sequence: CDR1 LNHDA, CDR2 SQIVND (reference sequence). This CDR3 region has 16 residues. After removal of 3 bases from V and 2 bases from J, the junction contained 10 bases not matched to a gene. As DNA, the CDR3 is TGTGCCAGTAGTATGTCCCCTAGCGGAGGGGCCTACGAGCAGTACTTC. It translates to CASSMSPSGGAYEQYF.